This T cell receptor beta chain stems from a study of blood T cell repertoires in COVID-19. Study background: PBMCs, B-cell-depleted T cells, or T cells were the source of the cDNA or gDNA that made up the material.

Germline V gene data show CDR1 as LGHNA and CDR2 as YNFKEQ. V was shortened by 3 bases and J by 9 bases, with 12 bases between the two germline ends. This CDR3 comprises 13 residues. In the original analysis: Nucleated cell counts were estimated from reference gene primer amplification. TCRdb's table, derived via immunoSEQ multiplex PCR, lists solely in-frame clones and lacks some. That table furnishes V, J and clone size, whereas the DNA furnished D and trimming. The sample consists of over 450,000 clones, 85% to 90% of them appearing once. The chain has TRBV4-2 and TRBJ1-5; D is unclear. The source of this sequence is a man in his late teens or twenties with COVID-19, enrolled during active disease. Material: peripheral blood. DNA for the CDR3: TGTGCCAGCAGCCATGGCGGGGATTCGCCCCAGCATTTT. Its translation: CASSHGGDSPQHF.